This paragraph covers one T cell receptor (beta chain) sequence. Its antigen remains unidentified. The sample belongs to a study of T cell responses to AZD1222 COVID-19 vaccine. Findings and caveats of the study: Spike-specific TCR breadth rose after two AZD1222 doses, and depth rose as well.

Trimming cost V 6 bases and J 2 bases, with 15 bases left between them. The CDR3 loop spans 15 amino acids. Germline assignment: CDR1 LNHDA and CDR2 SQIVND (reference sequence). The data were produced by immunoSEQ multiplex PCR, yet TCRdb's version contains in-frame clones alone and is incomplete. The sample shows some 120,000 clones, 70% to 90% of them seen only once. V and J are TRBV19 and TRBJ2-3; D gene unclear. This TCR derives from an adult in good health. Here the sequenced sample was peripheral blood, taken on day 0 of AZD1222 vaccination. The CDR3, as DNA: TGTGCCAGTAGCCTTTGGAGCGCGCACACAGATACGCAGTATTTT. It translates to CASSLWSAHTDTQYF. The full variable domain, its missing parts supplied by reference TRBV19 and TRBJ2-3, is DGGITQSPKYLFRKEGQNVTLSCEQNLNHDAMYWYRQDPGQGLRLIYYSQIVNDFQKGDIAEGYSVSREKKESFPLTVTSAQKNPTAFYLCASSLWSAHTDTQYFGPGTRLTVL.